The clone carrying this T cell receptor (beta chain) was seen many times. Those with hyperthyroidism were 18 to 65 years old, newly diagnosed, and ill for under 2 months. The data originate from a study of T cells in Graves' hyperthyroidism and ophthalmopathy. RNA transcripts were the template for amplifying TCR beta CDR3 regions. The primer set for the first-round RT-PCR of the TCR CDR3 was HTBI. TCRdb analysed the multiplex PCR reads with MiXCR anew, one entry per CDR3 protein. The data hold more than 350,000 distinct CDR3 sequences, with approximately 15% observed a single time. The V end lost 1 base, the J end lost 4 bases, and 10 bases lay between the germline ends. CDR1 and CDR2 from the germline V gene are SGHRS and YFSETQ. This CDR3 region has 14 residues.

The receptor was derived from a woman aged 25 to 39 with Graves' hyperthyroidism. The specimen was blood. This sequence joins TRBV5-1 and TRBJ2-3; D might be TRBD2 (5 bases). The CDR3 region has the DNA TGCGCCAGCAGCTTGCGGGAACTCCCAGATACGCAGTATTTT. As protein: CASSLRELPDTQYF.